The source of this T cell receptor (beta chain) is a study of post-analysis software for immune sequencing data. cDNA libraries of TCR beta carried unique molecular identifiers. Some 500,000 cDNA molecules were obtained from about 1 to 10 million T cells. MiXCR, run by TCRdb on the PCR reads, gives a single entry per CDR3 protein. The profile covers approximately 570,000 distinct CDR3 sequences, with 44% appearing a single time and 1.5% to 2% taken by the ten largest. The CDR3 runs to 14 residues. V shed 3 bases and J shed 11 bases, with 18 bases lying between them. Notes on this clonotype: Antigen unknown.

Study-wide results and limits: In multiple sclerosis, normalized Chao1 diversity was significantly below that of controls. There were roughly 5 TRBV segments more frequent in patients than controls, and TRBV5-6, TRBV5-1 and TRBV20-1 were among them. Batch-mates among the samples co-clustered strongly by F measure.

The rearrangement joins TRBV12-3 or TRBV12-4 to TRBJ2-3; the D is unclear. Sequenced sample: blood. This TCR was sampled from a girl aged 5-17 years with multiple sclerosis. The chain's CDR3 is CASSFKRGPDVQYF. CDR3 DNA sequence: TGTGCCAGCAGTTTCAAGCGCGGCCCAGATGTGCAGTATTTT.